This T cell receptor beta chain was recovered during a study of blood T cell repertoires in COVID-19. Original methodology: How many nucleated cells were present was estimated from reference gene primer amplification. Sequenced by immunoSEQ multiplex PCR; TCRdb stores in-frame clones only, minus some. D and trimming come from the DNA, and the V and J calls and clone size come from that table. The data show 250,000 to 350,000 clones, about 87% seen once. Trimming cost V 6 bases and J 1 base; bases outside gene matches: 2. The germline gives CDR1 LNHDA, CDR2 SQIVND (reference sequence). The CDR3 runs 13 residues.

Material for sequencing was PBMCs or T cells enriched from blood (not recorded which). The chain has TRBV19 and TRBJ1-1, with 7 positions matching TRBD1. This clonotype originated in a woman between 18 and 30 years old who had recovered from COVID-19. The CDR3 DNA follows: TGTGCCAGTAGGAACAGGGGGAACACTGAAGCTTTCTTT. Amino acids: CASRNRGNTEAFF.